Following are 20 T cell receptor beta chains from one sample sequenced in a study of cytomegalovirus exposure and HLA in healthy donors. It was with 60 Vbeta and 13 Jbeta primers that the PCR ran. The protocol was immunoSEQ multiplex PCR, while the TCRdb copy is restricted to in-frame clones and leaves out a portion. The table has under 150,000 clones, 79% seen once; the top ten hold more than 0.75%. The sample was PBMCs. These receptors all stem from a man aged 18 to 29 in good health and CMV-seronegative.

The genes are TRBV9 and TRBJ1-2; 8 positions agree with TRBD1. CDR1 and CDR2 (germline): SGDLS, YYNGEE. CDR3 length: 14 amino acids. The J segment lost 4 bases and the V segment lost 2 bases, leaving 4 bases of the junction unmatched. CDR3 nucleotides: TGTGCCAGCAGCGTTCAGGGGGCCGGCTATGGCTACACCTTC. Translation gives CASSVQGAGYGYTF.

This chain links TRBV7-2 with TRBJ1-3; a weak D match, TRBD1 (6 bases). Germline V gene sequence: CDR1 SGHTA, CDR2 FQGNSA. The CDR3 sequence is 15 residues long. Trimming shortened V by 5 bases and J by 0 bases, and 11 bases separated the two germline ends. The CDR3 DNA follows: TGTGCCAGCAGCCCAGGACAGAGCTCTGGAAACACCATATATTTT. Translation: CASSPGQSSGNTIYF.

This clone was recorded once. J is TRBJ1-5 and V is TRBV28; tentative D call: TRBD1 (5 bases). This CDR3 region has 16 residues. In germline, CDR1 is MDHEN, CDR2 SYDVKM. Trimming pared 6 bases from V and 0 bases from J, leaving 15 bases between. CDR3: CASRPRQLYSNQPQHF. The CDR3 nucleotides read TGTGCCAGCAGACCCCGACAGTTATATAGCAATCAGCCCCAGCATTTT.

The chain combines TRBV27 with TRBJ1-1, with 7 positions matching TRBD1. CDR3 length equals 19 residues. Germline lookup yields CDR1 MNHEY and CDR2 SMNVEV (reference sequence). V lost 5 bases, J lost 1 base, and 19 bases stayed unmatched. CDR3 amino acids: CASSRTTGLLHGWNTEAFF. The CDR3, as DNA: TGTGCCAGCAGTCGTACGACAGGGCTCTTACATGGGTGGAACACTGAAGCTTTCTTT.

This rearrangement joins TRBV6-6 to TRBJ2-7; TRBD1 aligns across 8 bases. From germline, CDR1 is MNHNY and CDR2 SVGAGI (reference sequence). The CDR3 is 14 residues long. With V trimmed by 4 bases and J by 5 bases, 7 bases remained unmatched. CDR3 amino acids: CASSSQQGEDEQYF. The CDR3 nucleotides are TGTGCCAGCAGTTCCCAACAGGGGGAAGACGAGCAGTACTTC.

This chain connects TRBV5-1 to TRBJ1-1; the D gene is possibly TRBD1 (5 bases). Germline CDR1 is SGHRS and CDR2 is YFSETQ. V was cut by 0 bases and J by 5 bases, with 14 bases left in between. The CDR3 contains 15 residues. CDR3 DNA sequence: TGCGCCAGCAGCTTGGGGGCCGGGGGAGAGACTGAAGCTTTCTTT. This sequence encodes CASSLGAGGETEAFF.

In nucleotides, the CDR3 is TGTGCCAGCTCACCGGGGCAGAATTCCTACGAGCAGTACTTC. It translates to CASSPGQNSYEQYF. The rearrangement joins TRBV18 to TRBJ2-7, with a possible D match to TRBD1 (5 bases). The CDR3 spans 14 residues. Trimming removed 3 bases at V and 1 base at J, with 10 bases between. The germline gives CDR1 KGHSH, CDR2 LQKENI. Together with reference TRBV18 and TRBJ2-7, the CDR3 gives the full variable domain: NAGVMQNPRHLVRRRGQEARLRCSPMKGHSHVYWYRQLPEEGLKFMVYLQKENIIDESGMPKERFSAEFPKEGPSILRIQQVVRGDSAAYFCASSPGQNSYEQYFGPGTRLTVT.

The chain links TRBV2 to TRBJ1-4; the D is unclear. The CDR3 spans 15 residues. CDR1 is SNHLY and CDR2 is FYNNEI in the germline V gene. Trimming took off 6 bases at V and 7 bases at J, with 18 bases between the two ends. The CDR3: CASRGRGGQFEKLFF. DNA of the CDR3: TGTGCCAGCAGAGGCCGGGGAGGGCAGTTTGAAAAACTGTTTTTT.

This clone was counted a few times. The V and J genes are TRBV2 and TRBJ2-7; tentatively, D is TRBD1 (5 bases). Germline V gene data show CDR1 as SNHLY and CDR2 as FYNNEI. The V and J ends lost 6 bases and 2 bases respectively, with 8 bases between them. The CDR3 has 12 amino acids. As DNA, the CDR3 is TGTGCCAGCAGCAGGGTAACCTACGAGCAGTACTTC. Its protein product is CASSRVTYEQYF.

V is TRBV2 and J is TRBJ2-3, with TRBD2 matching 7 bases. Germline values: CDR1 SNHLY, CDR2 FYNNEI. The junction had 11 bases not matched to a gene; V was cut back by 8 bases and J by 3 bases. The CDR3 runs to 15 residues. CDR3 sequence: CASSKGGGWTDTQYF. DNA of the CDR3: TGTGCCAGCTCGAAGGGCGGGGGTTGGACAGATACGCAGTATTTT.

The rearrangement joins TRBV6-6 to TRBJ2-7; D may be TRBD1 (5 bases). Trimming cost V 0 bases and J 1 base, with 13 bases left between them. The germline V gene encodes CDR1 MNHNY and CDR2 SVGAGI (reference sequence). CDR3 length: 16 residues. CDR3 sequence reads: CASSYSVGQNSYEQYF. The CDR3 DNA sequence: TGTGCCAGCAGTTACTCGGTGGGGCAAAATTCCTACGAGCAGTACTTC.

The chain couples TRBV2 to TRBJ2-7, with TRBD1 matching over 7 bases. CDR3 length: 14 amino acids. Germline V gene sequence: CDR1 SNHLY, CDR2 FYNNEI. J was trimmed by 3 bases and V by 6 bases; bases with no gene match: 8. CDR3 DNA sequence: TGTGCCAGCAGCCCGGGACAGTCTTACTACGAGCAGTACTTC. This gives the protein CASSPGQSYYEQYF.

This chain connects TRBV5-1 to TRBJ2-5, with D unresolved. Looked up from germline, CDR1 is SGHRS and CDR2 is YFSETQ. The CDR3 contains 12 residues. Trimming removed 0 bases from V and 5 bases from J, with 5 bases in between. Here the CDR3 reads CASSLDRETQYF. The CDR3 coding sequence is TGCGCCAGCAGCTTGGATCGGGAGACCCAGTACTTC.

This chain links TRBV5-1 with TRBJ2-3, with D possibly matching TRBD1 (5 bases). Per germline, CDR1 SGHRS and CDR2 YFSETQ. The CDR3 is 15 amino acids. Trimming stripped 3 bases from V and 0 bases from J, with 11 bases between. The CDR3 nucleotides are TGCGCCAGCAGCTCGACAGTCGCTAGCACAGATACGCAGTATTTT. Translating it yields CASSSTVASTDTQYF. Combining the CDR3 with reference TRBV5-1 and TRBJ2-3 gives the whole variable domain KAGVTQTPRYLIKTRGQQVTLSCSPISGHRSVSWYQQTPGQGLQFLFEYFSETQRNKGNFPGRFSGRQFSNSRSEMNVSTLELGDSALYLCASSSTVASTDTQYFGPGTRLTVL.

This clone was found a few times. J is TRBJ1-1 and V is TRBV6-5, with no clear D. Germline CDR1 is MNHEY and CDR2 is SVGAGI. With 8 bases removed from V and 3 bases from J, the gap between germline ends came to 13 bases. The CDR3 consists of 13 residues. The CDR3 reads CASEYAPDTEAFF. In DNA form, the CDR3 reads TGTGCCAGCGAGTATGCCCCTGACACTGAAGCTTTCTTT.

The CDR3 nucleotides are TGTGCCAGCAGCTTACCTTCAACAAAAGGGGGCGTTGGCTACACCTTC. This codes for CASSLPSTKGGVGYTF. The rearrangement links TRBV7-8 to TRBJ1-2; 7 bases match TRBD1. V gave up 2 bases and J gave up 7 bases; unmatched junction bases: 13. CDR1 and CDR2 (germline): SGHVS, FQNEAQ. CDR3 length equals 16 residues. Full variable domain (missing parts from reference TRBV7-8 and TRBJ1-2): GAGVSQSPRYKVAKRGQDVALRCDPISGHVSLFWYQQALGQGPEFLTYFQNEAQLDKSGLPSDRFFAERPEGSVSTLKIQRTQQEDSAVYLCASSLPSTKGGVGYTFGSGTRLTVV.

Only one count was recorded for this clone. Written as DNA, the CDR3 is TGCGCCAGCAGCGGGAGGCGGGCTGACACAGATACGCAGTATTTT. As protein: CASSGRRADTDTQYF. The chain carries TRBV5-1 and TRBJ2-3; D might be TRBD2 (6 bases). The germline V and J ends were trimmed by 4 bases and 2 bases, with 14 bases remaining between them. This CDR3 spans 15 amino acids. Germline V CDR1 and CDR2: SGHRS, YFSETQ. Combining the CDR3 with reference TRBV5-1 and TRBJ2-3 gives the whole variable domain KAGVTQTPRYLIKTRGQQVTLSCSPISGHRSVSWYQQTPGQGLQFLFEYFSETQRNKGNFPGRFSGRQFSNSRSEMNVSTLELGDSALYLCASSGRRADTDTQYFGPGTRLTVL.

The chain couples TRBV30 to TRBJ2-5; 9 bases are a match to TRBD1. Looked up from germline, CDR1 is GTSNPN and CDR2 is SVGIG (reference sequence). V trimming: 0 bases; J trimming: 5 bases; junction bases outside the gene matches: 13. CDR3 size: 17 residues. The CDR3 DNA reads as TGTGCCTGGAGTGTAGCAAGGACAGGGGCGATAGGGGAGACCCAGTACTTC. Translating gives CAWSVARTGAIGETQYF.

This chain links TRBV19 with TRBJ2-5, with D possibly being TRBD2 (5 bases). CDR3 length: 13 amino acids. Germline V gene sequence: CDR1 LNHDA, CDR2 SQIVND (reference sequence). Between the trimmed V and J ends, which lost 8 bases and 3 bases, there was a span of 13 bases. CDR3 DNA sequence: TGTGCCAGTCAGGCGGGCAGAAAAGAGACCCAGTACTTC. This gives the protein CASQAGRKETQYF.

The CDR3 spells CASSIGARPSSTEAFF. The CDR3 bases are TGTGCCAGTAGTATAGGGGCCAGGCCAAGTTCCACTGAAGCTTTCTTT. This chain joins TRBV19 and TRBJ1-1; D remains unclear. Deletions cut 1 base from V and 4 bases from J, with 16 bases between. The length of the CDR3 is 16 residues. Germline V gene sequence: CDR1 LNHDA, CDR2 SQIVND (reference sequence).